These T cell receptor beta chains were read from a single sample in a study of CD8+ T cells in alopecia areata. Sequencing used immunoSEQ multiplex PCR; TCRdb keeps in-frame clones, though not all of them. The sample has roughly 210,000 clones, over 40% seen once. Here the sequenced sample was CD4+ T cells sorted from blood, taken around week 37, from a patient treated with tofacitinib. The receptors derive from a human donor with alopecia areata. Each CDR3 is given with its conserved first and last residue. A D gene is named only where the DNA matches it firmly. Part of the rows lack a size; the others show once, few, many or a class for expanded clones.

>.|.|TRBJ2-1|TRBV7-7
CASSLDEGPYNEQFF
TGTGCCAGCAGCTTAGATGAAGGCCCCTACAATGAGCAGTTCTTC
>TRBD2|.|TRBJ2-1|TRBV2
CATREESYNEQFF
TGTGCCACGCGGGAGGAGTCCTACAATGAGCAGTTCTTC
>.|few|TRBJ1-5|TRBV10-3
CAIASEGRQPQHF
TGTGCCATCGCATCGGAGGGGCGGCAGCCCCAGCATTTT
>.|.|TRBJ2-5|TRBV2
CATSALQETQYF
TGTGCCACCAGTGCCCTCCAAGAGACCCAGTACTTC
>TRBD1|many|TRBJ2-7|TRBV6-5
CASSSENRGYEQYF
TGTGCCAGCAGTTCCGAGAACAGGGGCTACGAGCAGTACTTC
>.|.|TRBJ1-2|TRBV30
CAWSPRFGNGYTF
TGTGCCTGGAGTCCCCGGTTCGGGAATGGCTACACCTTC
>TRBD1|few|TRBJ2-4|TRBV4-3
CASSQAGQGLGIQYF
TGCGCCAGCAGCCAGGCGGGACAGGGCTTAGGCATTCAGTACTTC
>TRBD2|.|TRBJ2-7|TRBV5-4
CASSSGLASYEQYF
TGTGCCAGCAGCTCGGGACTAGCGTCCTACGAGCAGTACTTC
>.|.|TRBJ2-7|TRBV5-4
CASSLSQGTYEQYF
TGTGCCAGCAGCTTGTCCCAGGGCACCTACGAGCAGTACTTC
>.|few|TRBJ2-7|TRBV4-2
CASSQEGIGRTYEQYF
TGTGCCAGCAGCCAAGAGGGCATTGGGAGGACCTACGAGCAGTACTTC
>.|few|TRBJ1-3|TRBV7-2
CASSLAPGPGNTIYF
TGTGCCAGCAGCTTAGCGCCAGGACCTGGAAACACCATATATTTT
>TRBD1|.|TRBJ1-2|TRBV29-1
CSVRTGGALGDGYTF
TGCAGCGTGCGGACAGGGGGTGCCCTGGGGGACGGCTACACCTTC
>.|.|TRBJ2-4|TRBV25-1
CASSEGARDIQYF
TGTGCCAGCAGTGAGGGGGCGCGGGACATTCAGTACTTC
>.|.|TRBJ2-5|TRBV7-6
CASSQSGALNGETQYF
TGTGCCAGCAGTCAATCCGGGGCCCTGAACGGAGAGACCCAGTACTTC
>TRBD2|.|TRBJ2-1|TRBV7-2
CASSKTSGAYNEQFF
TGTGCCAGCAGCAAGACTAGCGGGGCCTACAATGAGCAGTTCTTC
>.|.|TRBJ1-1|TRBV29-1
CSVALGRTEAFF
TGCAGCGTTGCCTTGGGACGGACTGAAGCTTTCTTT
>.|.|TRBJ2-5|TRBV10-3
CAISFNETQYF
TGTGCCATCAGTTTCAATGAGACCCAGTACTTC
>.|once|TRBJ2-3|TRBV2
CASSVFSLGTDTQYF
TGTGCCAGCAGTGTTTTTAGCCTCGGCACAGATACGCAGTATTTT
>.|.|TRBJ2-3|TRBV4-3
CASSLMRSISREDTQYF
TGCGCCAGCAGCCTCATGAGGTCAATATCTAGGGAGGATACGCAGTATTTT
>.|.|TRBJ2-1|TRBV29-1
CSYTSLGSYNEQFF
TGCAGCTATACCAGTTTGGGCTCCTACAATGAGCAGTTCTTC
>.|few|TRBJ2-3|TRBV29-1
CSVGFDRDTQYF
TGCAGCGTTGGGTTTGACAGGGATACGCAGTATTTT
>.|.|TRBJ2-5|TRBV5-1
CASNYGKETQYF
TGCGCCAGCAACTACGGCAAGGAGACCCAGTACTTC
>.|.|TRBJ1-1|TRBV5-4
CASSLEGTADTEAFF
TGTGCCAGCAGCTTGGAGGGTACTGCGGACACTGAAGCTTTCTTT
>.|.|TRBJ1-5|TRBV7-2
CASSPTSNQPQHF
TGTGCCAGCAGCCCCACTAGCAATCAGCCCCAGCATTTT
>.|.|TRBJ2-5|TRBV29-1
CSVGGDSDETQYF
TGCAGCGTTGGCGGGGACTCTGACGAGACCCAGTACTTC
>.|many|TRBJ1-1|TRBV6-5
CASSYGVSAFF
TGTGCCAGCAGTTACGGGGTGAGTGCTTTCTTT
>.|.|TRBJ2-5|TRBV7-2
CASSLEQETQYF
TGTGCCAGCAGCTTAGAGCAAGAGACCCAGTACTTC
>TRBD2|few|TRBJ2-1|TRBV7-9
CASSLALASGEQFF
TGTGCCAGCAGCTTAGCGCTAGCTAGCGGTGAGCAGTTCTTC
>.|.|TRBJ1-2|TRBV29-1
CSVDILGGEYGYTF
TGCAGCGTTGATATATTAGGCGGGGAGTATGGCTACACCTTC
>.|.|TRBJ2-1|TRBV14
CASSQGPLRRQFF
TGTGCCAGCAGCCAAGGGCCCCTGCGTCGGCAGTTCTTC
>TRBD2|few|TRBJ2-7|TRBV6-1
CASSAGLAGSSYEQYF
TGTGCCAGCAGTGCCGGACTAGCGGGGAGCTCCTACGAGCAGTACTTC
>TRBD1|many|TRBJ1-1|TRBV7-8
CASSLRDRGSNTEAFF
TGTGCCAGCAGCCTCCGGGACAGGGGTAGTAACACTGAAGCTTTCTTT
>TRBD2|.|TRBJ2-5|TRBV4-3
CASSQWREALGETQYF
TGCGCCAGCAGCCAATGGCGGGAGGCCCTGGGAGAGACCCAGTACTTC
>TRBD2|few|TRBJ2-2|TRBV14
CASSHVAGVVTGELFF
TGTGCCAGCAGCCATGTAGCGGGAGTGGTCACCGGGGAGCTGTTTTTT
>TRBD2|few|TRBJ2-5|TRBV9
CASSEGLADQETQYF
TGTGCCAGCAGCGAGGGACTAGCGGACCAAGAGACCCAGTACTTC
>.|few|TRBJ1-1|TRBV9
CASSAIAGGRTEAFF
TGTGCCAGCAGCGCCATCGCGGGAGGGCGGACTGAAGCTTTCTTT
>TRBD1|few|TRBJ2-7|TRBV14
CASSQDRRDRGRRDEQYF
TGTGCCAGCAGCCAAGATAGGAGGGACAGGGGGCGGCGAGATGAGCAGTACTTC
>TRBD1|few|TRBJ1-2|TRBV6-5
CASSYFRTGDHGYTF
TGTGCCAGCAGTTACTTCAGGACAGGGGACCATGGCTACACCTTC
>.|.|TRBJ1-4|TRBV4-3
CASSQDWGANEKLFF
TGCGCCAGCAGCCAAGATTGGGGGGCTAATGAAAAACTGTTTTTT
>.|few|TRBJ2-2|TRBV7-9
CASSLGGSTGELFF
TGTGCCAGCAGCTTAGGGGGTTCCACCGGGGAGCTGTTTTTT
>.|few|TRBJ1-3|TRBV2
CASSAGTITSRHTIYF
TGTGCCAGCAGCGCCGGGACAATTACATCCCGACACACCATATATTTT
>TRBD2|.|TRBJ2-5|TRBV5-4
CASSLGTSGQETQYF
TGTGCCAGCAGCTTGGGGACTAGCGGACAAGAGACCCAGTACTTC
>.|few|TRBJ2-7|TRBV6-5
CASTVTAGAYEQYF
TGTGCCAGCACCGTTACGGCAGGGGCCTACGAGCAGTACTTC
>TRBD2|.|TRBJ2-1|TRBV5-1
CASSMSGRAPNEQFF
TGCGCCAGCAGCATGAGCGGGAGGGCCCCCAATGAGCAGTTCTTC
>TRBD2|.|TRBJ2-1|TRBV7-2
CASSPRLAGASNEQFF
TGTGCCAGCAGCCCGAGACTAGCGGGTGCTTCGAATGAGCAGTTCTTC
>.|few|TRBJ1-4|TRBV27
CASSLRTTATNEKLFF
TGTGCCAGCAGTCTCCGGACGACAGCAACTAATGAAAAACTGTTTTTT
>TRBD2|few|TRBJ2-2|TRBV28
CASSSLAGKAGELFF
TGTGCCAGCAGTTCACTAGCGGGAAAAGCCGGGGAGCTGTTTTTT
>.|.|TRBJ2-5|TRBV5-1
CASSPGLAFGETQYF
TGCGCCAGCAGCCCGGGACTGGCATTCGGAGAGACCCAGTACTTC
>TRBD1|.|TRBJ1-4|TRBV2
CASRRTGANEKLFF
TGTGCCAGCAGACGGACAGGGGCTAATGAAAAACTGTTTTTT
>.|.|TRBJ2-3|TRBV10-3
CAINRDIGANTQYF
TGTGCCATCAATAGAGACATCGGGGCAAATACGCAGTATTTT
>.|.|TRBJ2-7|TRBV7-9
CASSFTDSYEQYF
TGTGCCAGCAGCTTCACGGACAGCTACGAGCAGTACTTC
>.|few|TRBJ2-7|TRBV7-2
CASSLGAQYEQYF
TGTGCCAGCAGCTTAGGGGCCCAGTACGAGCAGTACTTC
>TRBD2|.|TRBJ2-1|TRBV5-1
CASSWSSGRAYNEQFF
TGCGCCAGCAGCTGGAGCAGCGGGAGGGCCTACAATGAGCAGTTCTTC